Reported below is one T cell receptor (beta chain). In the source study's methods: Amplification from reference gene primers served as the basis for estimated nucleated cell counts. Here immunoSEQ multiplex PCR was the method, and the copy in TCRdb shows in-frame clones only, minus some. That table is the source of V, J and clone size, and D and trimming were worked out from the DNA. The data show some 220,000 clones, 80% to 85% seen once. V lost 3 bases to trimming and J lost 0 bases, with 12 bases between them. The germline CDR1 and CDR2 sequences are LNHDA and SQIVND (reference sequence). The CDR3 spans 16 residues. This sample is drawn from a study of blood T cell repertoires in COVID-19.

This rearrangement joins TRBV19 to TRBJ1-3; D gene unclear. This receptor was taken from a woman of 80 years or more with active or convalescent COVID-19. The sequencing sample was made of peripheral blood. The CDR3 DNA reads TGTGCCAGTAGTATTCTGGGGAGCCCCTCTGGAAACACCATATATTTT. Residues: CASSILGSPSGNTIYF.